This T cell receptor beta chain was sequenced for a study of blood T cell repertoires in COVID-19. Study overall: Samples representing acute and convalescent COVID-19 were sourced from the United States, Italy and Spain. T cells, B-cell-depleted T cells, or PBMCs provided the cDNA or gDNA that served as material.

In the study's own analysis: Using reference gene primer amplification, nucleated cell counts were estimated. This table comes from immunoSEQ multiplex PCR, and its TCRdb copy is limited to in-frame clones, with some not included. From that table come the V and J calls and clone size; the DNA was used to work out D and trimming. Among roughly 350,000 clones listed, approximately 88% were seen once. V lost 1 base to trimming and J lost 3 bases; unmatched junction nucleotides: 2. The CDR3 spans 14 residues. Germline CDR1 and CDR2: SGHAT and FQNNGV. Sequencing was performed on peripheral blood. The chain combines TRBV11-2 with TRBJ2-7; TRBD1 aligns across 8 bases. The receptor comes from a woman between 50 and 59 years old with active or convalescent COVID-19. The CDR3 spells CASSLGTGIYEQYF. The DNA for the CDR3 is TGTGCCAGCAGCTTAGGGACAGGGATCTACGAGCAGTACTTC.